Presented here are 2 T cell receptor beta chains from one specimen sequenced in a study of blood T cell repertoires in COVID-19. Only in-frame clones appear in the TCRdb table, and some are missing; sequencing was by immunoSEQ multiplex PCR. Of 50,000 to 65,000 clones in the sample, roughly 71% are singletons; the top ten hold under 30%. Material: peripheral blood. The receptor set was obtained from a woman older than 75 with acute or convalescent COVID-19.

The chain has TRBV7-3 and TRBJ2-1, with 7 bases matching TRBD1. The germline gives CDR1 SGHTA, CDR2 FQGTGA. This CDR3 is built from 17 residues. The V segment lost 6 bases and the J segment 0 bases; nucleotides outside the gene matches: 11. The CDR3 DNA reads TGTGCCAGCAGTCAGCGTCCCAGGGGGAGCTCCTACAATGAGCAGTTCTTC. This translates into CASSQRPRGSSYNEQFF.

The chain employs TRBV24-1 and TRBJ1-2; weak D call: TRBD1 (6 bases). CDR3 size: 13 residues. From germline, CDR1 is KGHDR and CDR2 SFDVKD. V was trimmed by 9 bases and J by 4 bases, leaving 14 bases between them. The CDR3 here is CATLEGGGYGYTF. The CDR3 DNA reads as TGTGCCACCCTTGAGGGGGGGGGCTATGGCTACACCTTC.